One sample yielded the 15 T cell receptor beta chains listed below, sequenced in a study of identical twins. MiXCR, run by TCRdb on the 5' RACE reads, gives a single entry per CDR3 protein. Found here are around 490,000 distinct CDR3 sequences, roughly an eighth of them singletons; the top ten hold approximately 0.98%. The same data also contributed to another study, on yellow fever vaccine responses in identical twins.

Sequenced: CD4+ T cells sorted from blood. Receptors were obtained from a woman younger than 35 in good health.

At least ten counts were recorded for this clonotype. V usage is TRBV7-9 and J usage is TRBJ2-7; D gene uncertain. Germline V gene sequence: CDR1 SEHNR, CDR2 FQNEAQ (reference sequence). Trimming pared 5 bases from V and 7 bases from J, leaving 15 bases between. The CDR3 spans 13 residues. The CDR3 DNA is TGTGCCAGCAGCATCGGAGAGATTCGGGAGCAGTACTTC. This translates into CASSIGEIREQYF.

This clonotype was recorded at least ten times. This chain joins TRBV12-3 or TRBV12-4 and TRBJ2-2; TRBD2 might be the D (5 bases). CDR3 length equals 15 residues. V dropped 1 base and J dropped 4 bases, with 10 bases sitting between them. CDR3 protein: CASSLVRAGTGELFF. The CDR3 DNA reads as TGTGCCAGCAGTTTAGTGAGGGCGGGCACCGGGGAGCTGTTTTTT.

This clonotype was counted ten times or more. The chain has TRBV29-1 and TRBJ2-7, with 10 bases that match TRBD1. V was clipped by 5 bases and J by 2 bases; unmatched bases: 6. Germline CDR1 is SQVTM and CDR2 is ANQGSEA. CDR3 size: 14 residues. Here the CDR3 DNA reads TGCAGCGTTACTCGACAGGGGGCTCCCTACGAGCAGTACTTC. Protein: CSVTRQGAPYEQYF.

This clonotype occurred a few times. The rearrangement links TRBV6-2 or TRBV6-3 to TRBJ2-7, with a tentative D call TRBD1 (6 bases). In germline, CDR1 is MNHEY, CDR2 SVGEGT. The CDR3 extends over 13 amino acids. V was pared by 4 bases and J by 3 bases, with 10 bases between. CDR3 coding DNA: TGTGCCAGCAGTTCAGGGGTTGGCTACGAGCAGTACTTC. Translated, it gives CASSSGVGYEQYF.

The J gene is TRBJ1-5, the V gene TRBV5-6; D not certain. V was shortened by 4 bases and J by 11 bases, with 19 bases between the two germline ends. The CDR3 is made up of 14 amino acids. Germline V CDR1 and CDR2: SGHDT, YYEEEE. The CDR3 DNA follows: TGTGCCAGCAGCCCGGGCCCCGGCGCATGGGCCCAGCATTTT. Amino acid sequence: CASSPGPGAWAQHF.

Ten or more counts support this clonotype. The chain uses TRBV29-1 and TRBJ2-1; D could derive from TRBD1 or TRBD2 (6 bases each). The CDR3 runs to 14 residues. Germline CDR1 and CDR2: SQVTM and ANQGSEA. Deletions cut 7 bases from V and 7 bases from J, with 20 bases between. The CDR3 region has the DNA TGCAGCGCCGGACCCGGGGGCCCTGGGAATGAGCAGTTCTTC. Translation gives CSAGPGGPGNEQFF.

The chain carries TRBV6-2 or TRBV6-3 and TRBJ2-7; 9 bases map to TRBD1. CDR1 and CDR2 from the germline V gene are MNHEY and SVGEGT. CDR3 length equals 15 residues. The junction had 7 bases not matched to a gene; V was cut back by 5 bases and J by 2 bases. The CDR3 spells CASSGWTGDPYEQYF. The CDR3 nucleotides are TGTGCCAGCAGTGGATGGACAGGGGACCCCTACGAGCAGTACTTC.

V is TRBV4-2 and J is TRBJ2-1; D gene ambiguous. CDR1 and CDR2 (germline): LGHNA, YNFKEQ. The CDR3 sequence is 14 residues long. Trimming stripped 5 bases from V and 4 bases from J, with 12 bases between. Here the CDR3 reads CASSAETGYNEQFF. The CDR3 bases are TGTGCCAGCAGCGCAGAGACGGGTTACAATGAGCAGTTCTTC.

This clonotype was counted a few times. The CDR3 protein is CASSSLQGSVRTDTQYF. In DNA, the CDR3 is TGTGCCAGCAGCTCGTTACAGGGGAGTGTGCGCACAGATACGCAGTATTTT. The chain recombines TRBV5-6 with TRBJ2-3, with 7 bases that match TRBD1. This CDR3 has 17 residues. J lost 1 base, V lost 3 bases, and 11 bases had no gene match. Germline CDR1 and CDR2: SGHDT and YYEEEE.

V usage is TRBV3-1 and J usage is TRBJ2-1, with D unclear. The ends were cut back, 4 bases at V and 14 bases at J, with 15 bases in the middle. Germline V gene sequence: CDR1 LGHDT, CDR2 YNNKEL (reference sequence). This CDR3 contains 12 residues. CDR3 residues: CASSPSTQPEFF. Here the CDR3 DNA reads TGTGCCAGCAGCCCATCGACTCAGCCGGAGTTCTTC.

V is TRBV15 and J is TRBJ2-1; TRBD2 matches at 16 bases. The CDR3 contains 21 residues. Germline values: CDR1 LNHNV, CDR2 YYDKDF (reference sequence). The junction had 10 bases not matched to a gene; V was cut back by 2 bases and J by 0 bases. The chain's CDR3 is CATSRPPGTSGGEHSYNEQFF. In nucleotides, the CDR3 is TGTGCCACCAGCAGACCTCCTGGGACTAGCGGGGGGGAACACTCCTACAATGAGCAGTTCTTC.

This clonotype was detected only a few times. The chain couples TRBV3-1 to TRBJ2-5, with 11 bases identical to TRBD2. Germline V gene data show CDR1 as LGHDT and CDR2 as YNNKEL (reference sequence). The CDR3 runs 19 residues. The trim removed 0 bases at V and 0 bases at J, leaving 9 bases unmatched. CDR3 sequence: CASSQEVVAGGWDQETQYF. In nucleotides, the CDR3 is TGTGCCAGCAGCCAAGAGGTAGTAGCGGGAGGGTGGGACCAAGAGACCCAGTACTTC.

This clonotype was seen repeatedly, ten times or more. CDR3 region: CASSPGQRGNTGELFF. The CDR3 bases are TGTGCCAGCAGCCCAGGACAGCGGGGCAACACCGGGGAGCTGTTTTTT. V gene TRBV4-2 combines with J gene TRBJ2-2, with D tentatively TRBD2 (7 bases). Germline loops: CDR1 LGHNA, CDR2 YNFKEQ. The CDR3 totals 16 residues. Trimming removed 4 bases from V and 2 bases from J, with 14 bases in between.

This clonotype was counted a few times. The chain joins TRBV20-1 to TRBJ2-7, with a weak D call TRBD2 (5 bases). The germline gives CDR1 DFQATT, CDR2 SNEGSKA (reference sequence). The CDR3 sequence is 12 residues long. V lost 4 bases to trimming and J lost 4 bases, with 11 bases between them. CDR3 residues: CSATAGTYEQYF. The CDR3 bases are TGCAGTGCTACCGCGGGCACGTACGAGCAGTACTTC.

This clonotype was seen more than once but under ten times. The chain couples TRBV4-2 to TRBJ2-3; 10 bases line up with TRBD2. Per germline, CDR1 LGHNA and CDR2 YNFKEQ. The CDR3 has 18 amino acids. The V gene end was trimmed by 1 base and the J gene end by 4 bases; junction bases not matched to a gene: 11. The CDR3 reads CASSQGASGRAGADTQYF. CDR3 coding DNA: TGTGCCAGCAGCCAAGGTGCGAGCGGGAGGGCCGGGGCAGATACGCAGTATTTT.